The 20 T cell receptor beta chains presented below share a single source sample, sequenced in a study of T cell repertoires in cytomegalovirus infection. In TCRdb, the reads were re-called with MiXCR into one record per CDR3 protein. Among some 300,000 distinct CDR3 sequences listed, 15% to 20% were seen once. Sequencing was done on a sample of PBMCs. The origin of the receptors is a human donor in good health (CMV status not recorded). Some clones in this sample may be carry-over from other donors' samples.

This rearrangement joins TRBV5-1 to TRBJ1-4, with D unclear. The germline V gene encodes CDR1 SGHRS and CDR2 YFSETQ. With 1 base removed from V and 5 bases from J, the gap between germline ends came to 6 bases. This CDR3 has 13 residues. DNA for the CDR3: TGCGCCAGCAGCTTGACTCCAAATGAAAAACTGTTTTTT. It encodes CASSLTPNEKLFF.

This clonotype was picked up many times. V gene TRBV7-2 combines with J gene TRBJ1-4; D uncertain. Trimming shortened V by 6 bases and J by 8 bases, and 10 bases separated the two germline ends. The CDR3 totals 12 residues. Looked up from germline, CDR1 is SGHTA and CDR2 is FQGNSA. DNA of the CDR3: TGTGCCAGCAGTCCCGGATGGGAAAAACTGTTTTTT. It specifies CASSPGWEKLFF.

This clonotype occurred a few times. V gene TRBV7-9 combines with J gene TRBJ2-5; D may be TRBD2 (6 bases). This CDR3 has 14 amino acids. Germline loops: CDR1 SEHNR, CDR2 FQNEAQ (reference sequence). Deletions cut 7 bases from V and 5 bases from J, with 17 bases between. In nucleotides, the CDR3 is TGTGCCAGCAATGCACCGACTGGAGGGGAGACCCAGTACTTC. Amino acid sequence: CASNAPTGGETQYF. The full variable domain, its missing parts supplied by reference TRBV7-9 and TRBJ2-5, is DTGVSQNPRHKITKRGQNVTFRCDPISEHNRLYWYRQTLGQGPEFLTYFQNEAQLEKSRLLSDRFSAERPKGSFSTLEIQRTEQGDSAMYLCASNAPTGGETQYFGPGTRLLVL.

In its sample, this clonotype was seen once. This may stem from a read error, because a much larger clone lies one nucleotide away. In this CDR3 the conserved last residue, phenylalanine or tryptophan, is missing, so a read error is likely. This rearrangement joins TRBV20-1 to TRBJ1-1, with 10 bases matching TRBD1. CDR3 size: 14 residues. CDR1 and CDR2 from the germline V gene are DFQATT and SNEGSKA (reference sequence). V lost 6 bases and J lost 2; bases outside the gene matches: 6. The CDR3 region has the DNA TGCAGTGCGCGGGGGACAGGGGCTAACACTGAAGCTTTCTCT. Translating it yields CSARGTGANTEAFS.

The chain is built from TRBV27 and TRBJ1-2; D call uncertain. The germline V and J ends were trimmed by 6 bases and 5 bases, with 16 bases remaining between them. From germline, CDR1 is MNHEY and CDR2 SMNVEV (reference sequence). The CDR3 covers 14 residues. CDR3 protein: CASRKRQESYGYTF. Here the CDR3 DNA reads TGTGCCAGCAGGAAAAGGCAGGAGAGTTATGGCTACACCTTC.

This clonotype was observed a few times. The chain couples TRBV20-1 to TRBJ2-3; D tentatively fits TRBD1 or TRBD2 (6 bases each). CDR1 and CDR2 (germline): DFQATT, SNEGSKA (reference sequence). Between the trimmed V and J ends, which lost 6 bases and 0 bases, there was a span of 10 bases. This CDR3 region has 13 residues. The CDR3 is CSAVGGSTDTQYF. The CDR3, as DNA: TGCAGTGCGGTCGGGGGCAGCACAGATACGCAGTATTTT.

This clonotype was counted between two and nine times. The V call is TRBV7-8, the J call TRBJ2-1; D is unresolved. Trimming took off 5 bases at V and 2 bases at J, with 13 bases between the two ends. CDR3 length: 15 residues. The germline V gene encodes CDR1 SGHVS and CDR2 FQNEAQ. DNA for the CDR3: TGTGCCAGCAGCCCTACTCAAACTACCTACAATGAGCAGTTCTTC. Its translation is CASSPTQTTYNEQFF.

This clonotype was seen a few times. This chain uses TRBV12-3 or TRBV12-4 with TRBJ2-7, with TRBD1 matching over 7 bases. The V gene end was trimmed by 6 bases and the J gene end by 6 bases; junction bases not matched to a gene: 11. The CDR3 has 14 amino acids. CDR3 residues: CASRSSGQDGEQYF. The CDR3 DNA reads as TGTGCCAGCAGGTCTTCCGGACAGGACGGCGAGCAGTACTTC.

V usage is TRBV9 and J usage is TRBJ2-1; D might be TRBD2 (6 bases). Trimming removed 5 bases at V and 5 bases at J, with 20 bases between. Germline V CDR1 and CDR2: SGDLS, YYNGEE. CDR3 size: 16 residues. Here the CDR3 DNA reads TGTGCCAGCAGACTAGGGGCAGGGAGGCAGGACAATGAGCAGTTCTTC. It yields the protein CASRLGAGRQDNEQFF.

The V call is TRBV20-1, the J call TRBJ1-1, with D unresolved. The ends were cut back, 1 base at V and 1 base at J, with 10 bases in the middle. Germline V lookup: CDR1 DFQATT, CDR2 SNEGSKA (reference sequence). This CDR3 has 14 residues. DNA for the CDR3: TGCAGTGCTAGAGTGGGTAGCAGGAACACTGAAGCTTTCTTT. Its translation is CSARVGSRNTEAFF.

In its sample, this clonotype was seen a few times. The V call is TRBV4-1, the J call TRBJ1-6; TRBD1 might be the D (6 bases). The CDR3 contains 19 residues. The V end lost 1 base, the J end lost 0 bases, and 16 bases lay between the germline ends. Germline V lookup: CDR1 MGHRA, CDR2 YSYEKL. The CDR3 loop is CASSQVRTARSSYNSPLHF. Written as DNA, the CDR3 is TGCGCCAGCAGCCAAGTTCGGACAGCCCGGAGCTCCTATAATTCACCCCTCCACTTT.

The table lists this clonotype with many counts. J is TRBJ2-3 and V is TRBV7-8; tentative D call: TRBD2 (5 bases). V lost 5 bases to trimming and J lost 10 bases, with 16 bases between them. This CDR3 region has 13 residues. Per the germline V gene, CDR1 is SGHVS and CDR2 is FQNEAQ. The CDR3 reads CASSAQEMEAQYF. CDR3 bases: TGTGCCAGCAGCGCTCAGGAGATGGAGGCGCAGTATTTT. Using reference TRBV7-8 and TRBJ2-3 for the parts outside the CDR3, the full variable domain is GAGVSQSPRYKVAKRGQDVALRCDPISGHVSLFWYQQALGQGPEFLTYFQNEAQLDKSGLPSDRFFAERPEGSVSTLKIQRTQQEDSAVYLCASSAQEMEAQYFGPGTRLTVL.

At least ten counts were recorded for this clonotype. The chain couples TRBV12-3 or TRBV12-4 to TRBJ1-1; D not resolved. V shed 1 base and J shed 1 base, with 7 bases lying between them. The CDR3 loop spans 14 amino acids. In DNA form, the CDR3 reads TGTGCCAGCAGTTTAGAGATAACGAACACTGAAGCTTTCTTT. Protein sequence: CASSLEITNTEAFF.

This clonotype appeared many times. This CDR3 reads CASSQGKGSGGYTF. The CDR3 nucleotides are TGTGCCAGCAGCCAAGGCAAGGGTTCGGGTGGCTACACCTTC. The rearrangement joins TRBV4-2 to TRBJ1-2; D gene unclear. Deletions cut 1 base from V and 7 bases from J, with 13 bases between. The CDR3 contains 14 residues. The germline gives CDR1 LGHNA, CDR2 YNFKEQ.

The sample holds many counts of this clonotype. The chain employs TRBV6-1 and TRBJ1-6; tentatively, D is TRBD1 (5 bases). This CDR3 region has 15 residues. V lost 6 bases and J 7 bases, leaving 16 bases between the germline ends. Germline V CDR1 and CDR2: MNHNS, SASEGT. DNA of the CDR3: TGTGCCAGCAGCCCCGGGCTGGGGCGAAATTCACCCCTCCACTTT. It codes for CASSPGLGRNSPLHF.

The sample holds many counts of this clonotype. The chain employs TRBV12-3 or TRBV12-4 and TRBJ1-2, with D possibly TRBD1 on 6 matching bases. This CDR3 has 13 amino acids. Trimming shortened V by 6 bases and J by 0 bases, and 8 bases separated the two germline ends. CDR3 DNA: TGTGCCAGCAGGACAGGAGCTAACTATGGCTACACCTTC. Residues: CASRTGANYGYTF.

This clonotype was counted many times. The rearrangement joins TRBV27 to TRBJ2-1, with D possibly being TRBD1 or TRBD2 (5 bases each). Between the trimmed V and J ends, which lost 8 bases and 6 bases, there was a span of 26 bases. Germline CDR1 MNHEY, CDR2 SMNVEV (reference sequence). The CDR3 is made up of 17 amino acids. CDR3 nucleotide sequence: TGTGCCAGCGGTCCTTACTATCGGGACGACCTCTCCAATGAGCAGTTCTTC. Amino acids: CASGPYYRDDLSNEQFF.

V and J are TRBV28 and TRBJ1-1, with 7 bases identical to TRBD1. V shed 4 bases, J shed 1 base, and the junction held 12 bases outside the gene matches. CDR1 is MDHEN, CDR2 SYDVKM, per germline. The length of the CDR3 is 17 residues. The CDR3 DNA follows: TGTGCCAGCAGTTCTCGCGGAGAGGACAGGAGGAACACTGAAGCTTTCTTT. The encoded protein is CASSSRGEDRRNTEAFF.

The genes are TRBV6-5 and TRBJ1-5; 8 bases are shared with TRBD1. CDR1 MNHEY and CDR2 SVGAGI come from the germline V gene. The CDR3 consists of 16 residues. Unmatched junction bases numbered 6, after V lost 5 bases and J lost 0 bases. The CDR3, as DNA: TGTGCCAGCAGTCTGACAGGGGATTATAGCAATCAGCCCCAGCATTTT. Translation: CASSLTGDYSNQPQHF.

This clonotype was counted many times. This chain links TRBV7-2 with TRBJ2-5; 8 bases fit TRBD1. The trim removed 5 bases at V and 5 bases at J, leaving 13 bases unmatched. The CDR3 extends over 16 amino acids. The germline V gene has CDR1 SGHTA and CDR2 FQGNSA. CDR3 sequence reads: CASSNRQGRGWETQYF. CDR3 DNA sequence: TGTGCCAGCAGCAATCGACAGGGGCGCGGATGGGAGACCCAGTACTTC.